The source of this TCR beta chain is a study of CD8+CD57+ T cells in acquired aplastic anemia. Study background: Isolated CD4+ and CD8+ cells, once sorted, yielded DNA averaging roughly 3 ug.

Profiling that covered TCR beta VDJ and CDR3 relied on genomic DNA as its template. In TCRdb, the reads were re-called with MiXCR into one record per CDR3 protein. Of tens of thousands of distinct CDR3 sequences in the sample, over 55% are singletons; the top ten hold 50% to 70%. The authors sequenced patients whose flow cytometry had shown CD8+CD57+ cell expansion. CDR1 LGHNA and CDR2 YNFKEQ come from the germline V gene. The V end lost 3 bases, the J end lost 10 bases, and 13 bases lay between the germline ends. The CDR3 runs 13 residues. This TCR was sampled from a human donor with aplastic anemia. The rearrangement uses TRBV4-2 and TRBJ2-1; a possible D gene is TRBD1 (5 bases). The sample taken for sequencing was sorted CD4+, CD8+, or CD8+CD57+ T cells (not recorded which) from PBMCs. DNA of the CDR3: TGTGCCAGCAGCCAGGGGCTGGTTCGCGAGCAGTTCTTC. Translation: CASSQGLVREQFF.